This is a list of T cell receptor beta chains from one sample in a study of long-term antiretroviral therapy in people with HIV. Produced via immunoSEQ multiplex PCR; TCRdb's table is partial and in-frame only. The table shows 9,000 to 15,000 clones, with about 70% occurring only once. Material: unsorted PBMCs, obtained around 3.1 years before starting antiretroviral therapy. The source of these receptors is a man in his forties or fifties with HIV. CDR3s include the opening cysteine and the closing phenylalanine or tryptophan. The D gene is left open where the match is weak. Size is stated for part of the rows, as once, few or many counts, or as a class when the clone is expanded.

clone_size,j_call,v_call,d_call,cdr3_nt,cdr3_aa
.,TRBJ2-7,TRBV11-2,.,TGTGCCAGCAGCTTGGGCCGCTACGAGCAGTACTTC,CASSLGRYEQYF
few,TRBJ2-1,TRBV19,TRBD2,TGTGCCAGTAGGACTAGCGGAGACTCCTACAATGAGCAGTTCTTC,CASRTSGDSYNEQFF
medium-sized,TRBJ2-7,TRBV28,.,TGTGCCAGCAGTTCAGGGACTACAGGGCTGTACGAGCAGTACTTC,CASSSGTTGLYEQYF
.,TRBJ2-7,TRBV27,TRBD1,TGTGCCAGCAGTTTATCGCACAGACAGGGCCCCTCCGAGCAGTACTTC,CASSLSHRQGPSEQYF
few,TRBJ1-2,TRBV28,.,TGTGCCAGCAGTTTATCCGGACAGAACTATGGCTACACCTTC,CASSLSGQNYGYTF
once,TRBJ2-1,TRBV5-1,TRBD2,TGCGCCAGCAGCTCGCAAACTAGCGGAGGATACAATGAGCAGTTCTTC,CASSSQTSGGYNEQFF
.,TRBJ1-1,TRBV19,.,TGTGCCAGTAGTTGGGGCCCGGACAGACGTTCACATTTT,CASSWGPDRRSHF
few,TRBJ1-3,TRBV6-1,.,TGTGCCAGCAGTGAACAGGGTGGCCCTGGAAACACCATATATTTT,CASSEQGGPGNTIYF
once,TRBJ1-1,TRBV19,TRBD1,TGTGCCAGTAGTCAAATGGACAGGGCCACTGAAGCTTTCTTT,CASSQMDRATEAFF
.,TRBJ2-7,TRBV5-4,TRBD1,TGTGCCAGCAGCCTGACCGACAGGGGAGGTCGCGAGCAGTACTTC,CASSLTDRGGREQYF
.,TRBJ2-1,TRBV19,.,TGTGCCAGTAGTATCACTAATTACAATGAGCAGTTCTTC,CASSITNYNEQFF
.,TRBJ2-7,TRBV18,TRBD2,TGTGCCAGCTCACCACTACTAGCGGGAGAGTCCGAGCAGTACTTC,CASSPLLAGESEQYF
few,TRBJ2-2,TRBV4-1,.,TGCGCCAGCAGCTGGACCTCCAACACCGGGGAGCTGTTTTTT,CASSWTSNTGELFF
few,TRBJ1-5,TRBV30,.,TGTGCCTGGAGTGTTCAGGGAAATCAGCCCCAGCATTTT,CAWSVQGNQPQHF
.,TRBJ1-4,TRBV4-3,.,TGCGCCAGCAGCCAAGACAGCCGTAATGAAAAACTGTTTTTT,CASSQDSRNEKLFF
.,TRBJ2-7,TRBV28,TRBD1,TGTGCCAGCAGCCCGGGACAGGGATACGACGAGCAGTACTTC,CASSPGQGYDEQYF
few,TRBJ2-7,TRBV5-1,TRBD2,TGCGCCAGCAGCCCTGGGACTAGCGTGTACGAGCAGTACTTC,CASSPGTSVYEQYF
.,TRBJ1-1,TRBV11-2,.,TGTGCCAGCAGCTTGAGGGAGAACACTGAAGCTTTCTTT,CASSLRENTEAFF
.,TRBJ2-7,TRBV28,TRBD1,TGTGCCAGCAGCCGGACAGGGTCTAGCTCCTACGAGCAGTACTTC,CASSRTGSSSYEQYF
.,TRBJ2-7,TRBV4-2,.,TGTGCCAGCAGCCAAGGGCTCGACGCCTACGAGCAGTACTTC,CASSQGLDAYEQYF
.,TRBJ1-1,TRBV20-1,.,TGCAGTGCTAGAGTTGTAGCTGAAGCTTTCTTT,CSARVVAEAFF
.,TRBJ1-2,TRBV19,TRBD1,TGTGCCAGTAGGGTAACAGGGGAGTATGGCTACACCTTC,CASRVTGEYGYTF
few,TRBJ1-1,TRBV7-9,.,TGTGCCAGCAGCCCCTCTGACAGGCCTTCCGAAGCTTTCTTT,CASSPSDRPSEAFF
medium-sized,TRBJ2-3,TRBV4-3,.,TGCGCCAGCAGCCAAGACCGGTCCACAGATACGCAGTATTTT,CASSQDRSTDTQYF
few,TRBJ2-3,TRBV4-1,.,TGCGCCAGCAGCCAAGCAGATACGCAGTATTTT,CASSQADTQYF
.,TRBJ1-2,TRBV27,.,TGTGCCAGCAGTTTTCTGGGAGGGGACTATGGCTACACCTTC,CASSFLGGDYGYTF
.,TRBJ2-7,TRBV5-5,.,TGTGCCAGCAGCTTGGGGGCGGGGGCATCCTACGAGCAGTACTTC,CASSLGAGASYEQYF
.,TRBJ2-1,TRBV7-2,TRBD2,TGTGCCAGCAGCCCCCCTAGCGGGAGGGGAAATGAGCAGTTCTTC,CASSPPSGRGNEQFF
.,TRBJ2-2,TRBV7-6,TRBD2,TGTGCCAGCAGCCAACTAGCGGACACCGGGGAGCTGTTTTTT,CASSQLADTGELFF
.,TRBJ2-7,TRBV15,TRBD2,TGTGCCACCAGCCTGGGTGCGGGAGCCTACGAGCAGTACTTC,CATSLGAGAYEQYF
.,TRBJ2-5,TRBV27,.,TGTGCCAGCAGTCCATACAATCAGATGGAGACCCAGTACTTC,CASSPYNQMETQYF
few,TRBJ2-3,TRBV6-4,TRBD1,TGTGCCAGCAGTGGACAGGGTGGGCCAGATACGCAGTATTTT,CASSGQGGPDTQYF
.,TRBJ2-5,TRBV9,TRBD2,TGTGCCAGCAGCGTAGGGGCTAGCGGGAGCGAAGAGACCCAGTACTTC,CASSVGASGSEETQYF
.,TRBJ1-1,TRBV9,TRBD1,TGTGCCAGCAGCGAGGGGGACAGACCGAACACTGAAGCTTTCTTT,CASSEGDRPNTEAFF
.,TRBJ2-5,TRBV19,TRBD2,TGTGCCAGTAGTTCGGGACTAGCGGGAGAAGAGACCCAGTACTTC,CASSSGLAGEETQYF
.,TRBJ2-7,TRBV28,.,TGTGCCAGCAGTTTAATCGAAGCGAATAATCGCTACGAGCAGTACTTC,CASSLIEANNRYEQYF
.,TRBJ1-4,TRBV30,.,TGTGCCTGGAGTCGCAGTACTAATGAAAAACTGTTTTTT,CAWSRSTNEKLFF
once,TRBJ2-5,TRBV14,.,TGTGCCAGCAGTGGGGTCTTAGGGATCCAAGAGACCCAGTACTTC,CASSGVLGIQETQYF
.,TRBJ2-3,TRBV28,.,TGTGCCAGCAGTTTAAATGCATCTTTGCCGGGAAGCACAGATACGCAGTATTTT,CASSLNASLPGSTDTQYF
.,TRBJ1-5,TRBV28,.,TGTGCCAGCAGTTTTGCCGGGGTAACAATCCAGCCCCAGCATTTT,CASSFAGVTIQPQHF
few,TRBJ2-6,TRBV14,.,TGTGCCAGCAGGGTGTCTGGGGCCAACGTCCTGACTTTC,CASRVSGANVLTF
few,TRBJ2-7,TRBV5-1,.,TGCGCCAGCAGCTTGGTGGCTAGCGCCTACGAGCAGTACTTC,CASSLVASAYEQYF
few,TRBJ2-7,TRBV5-6,.,TGTGCCAGCAGCTTAGGGCCCTCAAAGGCCTACGAGCAGTACTTC,CASSLGPSKAYEQYF
few,TRBJ1-5,TRBV19,.,TGTGCCAGTAGTAGGGGACGGGTAATGAATCAGCCCCAGCATTTT,CASSRGRVMNQPQHF
.,TRBJ2-2,TRBV10-3,.,TGTGCCATCAGTGAGACCTTAACAGTGGACACCGGGGAGCTGTTTTTT,CAISETLTVDTGELFF
.,TRBJ2-7,TRBV29-1,.,TGCAGCTTTACAACGGGACTCACCTACGAGCAGTACTTC,CSFTTGLTYEQYF
once,TRBJ2-7,TRBV6-5,TRBD1,TGTGCCAGCAGGACAGGGGTAGGTCACGAGCAGTACTTC,CASRTGVGHEQYF
few,TRBJ2-7,TRBV5-1,TRBD2,TGCGCCAGCAGGGAAGCGTTAGCGGGAGGACTCTACGAGCAGTACTTC,CASREALAGGLYEQYF
.,TRBJ2-1,TRBV27,TRBD1,TGTGCCAGCAGGAGATCGACAGGGTACAATGAGCAGTTCTTC,CASRRSTGYNEQFF
few,TRBJ1-2,TRBV5-4,.,TGTGCCAGCAGCTTGGGAGGCTCTGGCTACACCTTC,CASSLGGSGYTF
.,TRBJ2-1,TRBV18,.,TGTGCCAGCTCACCACCTTCCGTACTAGCCGGGTACAATGAGCAGTTCTTC,CASSPPSVLAGYNEQFF
once,TRBJ2-7,TRBV5-1,TRBD2,TGCGCCAGCAGCTTTGGTCCGGGTAGCGGGGGGCGGTACGAGCAGTACTTC,CASSFGPGSGGRYEQYF
.,TRBJ2-1,TRBV15,TRBD1,TGTGCCACCAGCAGGCAACAGGGGGCATTGGGCGGAGATTACAATGAGCAGTTCTTC,CATSRQQGALGGDYNEQFF
.,TRBJ2-2,TRBV4-3,.,TGCGCCAGCAGCCAAGATCGAGGTGGTCAGTTCGCGAACACCGGGGAGCTGTTTTTT,CASSQDRGGQFANTGELFF
.,TRBJ2-4,TRBV30,TRBD2,TGTGCCTGGAGCGATAGCGGGAGGGCCTTAAACATTCAGTACTTC,CAWSDSGRALNIQYF